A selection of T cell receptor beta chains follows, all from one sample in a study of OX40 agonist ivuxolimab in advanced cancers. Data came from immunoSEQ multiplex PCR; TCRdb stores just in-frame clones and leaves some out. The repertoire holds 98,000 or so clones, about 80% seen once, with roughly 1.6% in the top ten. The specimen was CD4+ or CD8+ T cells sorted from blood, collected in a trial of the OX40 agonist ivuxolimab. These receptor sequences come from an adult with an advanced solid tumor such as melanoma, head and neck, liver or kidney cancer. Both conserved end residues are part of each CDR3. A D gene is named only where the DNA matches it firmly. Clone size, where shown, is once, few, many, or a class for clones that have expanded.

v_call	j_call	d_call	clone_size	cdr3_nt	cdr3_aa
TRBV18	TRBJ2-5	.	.	TGTGCCAGCGCTGGCGCGGTTTTTGAGACCCAGTACTTC	CASAGAVFETQYF
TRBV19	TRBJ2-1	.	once	TGTGCCAGTAGCTCATTCTACCCCCAGGGAGTTTCGTTCTTC	CASSSFYPQGVSFF
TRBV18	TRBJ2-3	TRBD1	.	TGTGCCAGCTCACCACGGACAGGGATAACAGATACGCAGTATTTT	CASSPRTGITDTQYF
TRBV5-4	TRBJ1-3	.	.	TGTGCCAGCAGCTTGTCAGGTGGTGGAAACACCATATATTTT	CASSLSGGGNTIYF
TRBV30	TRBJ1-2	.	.	TGTGCCTGGAGTGTACGGGGGGGACTAGGCTACACCTTC	CAWSVRGGLGYTF
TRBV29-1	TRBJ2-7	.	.	TGCAGCGTTGAAGAAACGTACGAGCAGTACTTC	CSVEETYEQYF
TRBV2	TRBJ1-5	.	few	TGTGCCAGCAGTGTTTATCAGTACAATCAGCCCCAGCATTTT	CASSVYQYNQPQHF
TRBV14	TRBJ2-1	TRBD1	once	TGTGCCAGCAGCCAAGGGACAGGGGGGTACAATGAGCAGTTCTTC	CASSQGTGGYNEQFF
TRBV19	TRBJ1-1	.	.	TGTGCCAGTAGTATGGAACAGGGGAACACTGAAGCTTTCTTT	CASSMEQGNTEAFF
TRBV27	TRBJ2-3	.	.	TGTGCCACCTCTAGCCCACGAAAGGCAGATACGCAGTATTTT	CATSSPRKADTQYF
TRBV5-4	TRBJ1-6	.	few	TGTGCCAGCAGCTTGTCCAATTCACCCCTCCACTTT	CASSLSNSPLHF
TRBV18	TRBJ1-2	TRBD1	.	TGTGCCAGCTCACCCGACAGGGGGCCTGGCTACACCTTC	CASSPDRGPGYTF
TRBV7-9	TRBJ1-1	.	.	TGTGCCAGCAGCTTACACGAGACTGAAGCTTTCTTT	CASSLHETEAFF
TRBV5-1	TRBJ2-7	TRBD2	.	TGCGCCAGCAGCCAGACTAGCGTCAGCTCCTACGAGCAGTACTTC	CASSQTSVSSYEQYF
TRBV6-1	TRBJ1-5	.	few	TGTGCCAGCAGTGAATCGGGGAATCAGCCCCAGCATTTT	CASSESGNQPQHF
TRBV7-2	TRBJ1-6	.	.	TGTGCCAGCAGCTTAGGACAAGTAGTCTCACCCCTCCACTTT	CASSLGQVVSPLHF
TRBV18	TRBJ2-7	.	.	TGTGCCAGCTCACTCGGGACGGATAAGACTCTTACCTACGAGCAGTACTTC	CASSLGTDKTLTYEQYF
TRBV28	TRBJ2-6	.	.	TGTGCCAGCAGTTCCAAAATAACAAGTGGGGCCAACGTCCTGACTTTC	CASSSKITSGANVLTF
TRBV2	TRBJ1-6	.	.	TGTGCCAGCAGTGGCGGGACCGACAATAATTCACCCCTCCACTTT	CASSGGTDNNSPLHF
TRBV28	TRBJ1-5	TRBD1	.	TGTGCCAGCAGCCGGGACAGGGGGCCGGGCAATCAGCCCCAGCATTTT	CASSRDRGPGNQPQHF
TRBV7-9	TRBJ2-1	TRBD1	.	TGTGCCAGCAGCTCGACAGGGGGCTCCTACAATGAGCAGTTCTTC	CASSSTGGSYNEQFF
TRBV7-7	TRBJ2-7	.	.	TGTGCCAGCAGCCACCTTATGGCTAGCCGCGAGCAGTACTTC	CASSHLMASREQYF
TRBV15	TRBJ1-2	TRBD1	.	TGTGCCACCAGCAGAGATGGGTTGGACAGGAGGGGTGGCTACACCTTC	CATSRDGLDRRGGYTF
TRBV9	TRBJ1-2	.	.	TGTGCCAGCAGCGTAAACCCCTTAGGCCCCTATGGCTACACCTTC	CASSVNPLGPYGYTF
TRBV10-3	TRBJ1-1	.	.	TGTGCCATCAAGGCGAACACTGAAGCTTTCTTT	CAIKANTEAFF
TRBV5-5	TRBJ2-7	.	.	TGTGCCAGCAGCTTGATAGGCTCCTACGAGCAGTACTTC	CASSLIGSYEQYF
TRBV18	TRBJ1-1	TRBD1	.	TGTGCCAGCTCCCTCCGAACAGGGGCCCAGAACACTGAAGCTTTCTTT	CASSLRTGAQNTEAFF
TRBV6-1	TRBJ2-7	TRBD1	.	TGTGCCAGCAGTCTGGACAGGGCCACCTACGAGCAGTACTTC	CASSLDRATYEQYF
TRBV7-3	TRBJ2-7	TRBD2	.	TGTGCCAGCAGCCTTAGCGGGGGGCACTACGAGCAGTACTTC	CASSLSGGHYEQYF
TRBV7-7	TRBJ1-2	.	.	TGTGCCAGCAGCTCCCGCTCGGGACCTTCTTATGGCTACACCTTC	CASSSRSGPSYGYTF
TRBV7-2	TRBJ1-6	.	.	TGTGCCAGCAGCTCTCAGGGTCTCCGATATAATTCACCCCTCCACTTT	CASSSQGLRYNSPLHF